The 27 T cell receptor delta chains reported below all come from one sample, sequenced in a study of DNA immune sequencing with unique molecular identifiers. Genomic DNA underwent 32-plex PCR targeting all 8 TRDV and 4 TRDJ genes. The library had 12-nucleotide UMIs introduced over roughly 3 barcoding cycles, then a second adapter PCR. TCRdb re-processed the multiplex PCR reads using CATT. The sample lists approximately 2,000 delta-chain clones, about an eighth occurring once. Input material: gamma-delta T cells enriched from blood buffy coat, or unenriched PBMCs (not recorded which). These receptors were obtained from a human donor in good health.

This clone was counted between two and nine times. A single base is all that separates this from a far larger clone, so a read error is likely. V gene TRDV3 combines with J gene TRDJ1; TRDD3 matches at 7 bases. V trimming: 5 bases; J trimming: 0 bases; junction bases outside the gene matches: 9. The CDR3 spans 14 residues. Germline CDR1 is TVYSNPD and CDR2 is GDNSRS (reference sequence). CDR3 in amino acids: CALFLWGNTDKLIF. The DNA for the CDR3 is TGTGCCCTCTTCTTGTGGGGGAACACCGATAAACTCATCTTT.

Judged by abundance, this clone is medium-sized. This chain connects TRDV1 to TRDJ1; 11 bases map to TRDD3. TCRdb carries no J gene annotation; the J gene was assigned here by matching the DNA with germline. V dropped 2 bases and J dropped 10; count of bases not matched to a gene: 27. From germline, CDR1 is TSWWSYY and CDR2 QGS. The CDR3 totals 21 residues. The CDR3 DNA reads TGTGCTCTTGGGGAATTTCCCGCCGCGGCTTCTTACTGGGGGATATTATCGGCACTCATCTTT. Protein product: CALGEFPAAASYWGILSALIF.

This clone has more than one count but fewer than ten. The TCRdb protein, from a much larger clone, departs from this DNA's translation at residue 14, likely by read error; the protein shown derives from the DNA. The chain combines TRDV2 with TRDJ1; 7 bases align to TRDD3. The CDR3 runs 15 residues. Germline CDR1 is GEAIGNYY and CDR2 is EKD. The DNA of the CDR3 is TGTGCCTGTGACCTACTGGGGACAGACACCGATAAACTCACCTTT. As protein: CACDLLGTDTDKLTF.

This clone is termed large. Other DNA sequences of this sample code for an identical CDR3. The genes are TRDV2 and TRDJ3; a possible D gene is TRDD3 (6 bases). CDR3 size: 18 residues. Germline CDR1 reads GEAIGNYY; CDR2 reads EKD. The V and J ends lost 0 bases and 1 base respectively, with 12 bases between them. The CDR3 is CACDTAGATSWDTRQMFF. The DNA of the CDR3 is TGTGCCTGTGACACCGCTGGGGCGACTTCCTGGGACACCCGACAGATGTTTTTC.

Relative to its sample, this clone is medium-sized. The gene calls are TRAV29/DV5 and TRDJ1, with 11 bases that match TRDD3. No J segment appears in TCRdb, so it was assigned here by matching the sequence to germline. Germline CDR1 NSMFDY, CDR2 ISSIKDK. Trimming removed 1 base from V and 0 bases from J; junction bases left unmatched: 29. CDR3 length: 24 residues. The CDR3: CAASPPPPENLGWGIRRDTDKLIF. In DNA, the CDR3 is TGTGCAGCAAGCCCGCCGCCTCCGGAGAACCTGGGGTGGGGGATACGGCGGGACACCGATAAACTCATCTTT.

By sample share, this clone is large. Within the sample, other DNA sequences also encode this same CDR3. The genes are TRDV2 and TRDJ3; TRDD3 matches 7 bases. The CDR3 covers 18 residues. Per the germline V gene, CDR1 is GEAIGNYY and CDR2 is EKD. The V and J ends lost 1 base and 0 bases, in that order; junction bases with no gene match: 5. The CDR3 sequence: CACDTLLGSSWDTRQMFF. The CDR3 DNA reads TGTGCCTGTGACACTCTACTGGGGAGCTCCTGGGACACCCGACAGATGTTTTTC.

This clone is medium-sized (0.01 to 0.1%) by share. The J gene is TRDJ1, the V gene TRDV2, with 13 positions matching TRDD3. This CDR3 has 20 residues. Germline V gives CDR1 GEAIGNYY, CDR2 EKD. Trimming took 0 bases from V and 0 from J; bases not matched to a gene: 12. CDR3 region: CACDTVLGDTDMRYTDKLIF. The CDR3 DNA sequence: TGTGCCTGTGACACCGTACTGGGGGATACGGATATGAGGTACACCGATAAACTCATCTTT.

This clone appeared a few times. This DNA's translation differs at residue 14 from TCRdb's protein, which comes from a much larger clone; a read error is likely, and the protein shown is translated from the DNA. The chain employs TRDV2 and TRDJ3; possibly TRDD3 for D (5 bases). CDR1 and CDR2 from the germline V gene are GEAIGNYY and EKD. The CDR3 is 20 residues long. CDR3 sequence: CACDTLGTTNGSWNTRQMFF. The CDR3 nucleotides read TGTGCCTGTGACACCTTGGGGACCACGAACGGCTCCTGGAACACCCGACAGATGTTTTTC.

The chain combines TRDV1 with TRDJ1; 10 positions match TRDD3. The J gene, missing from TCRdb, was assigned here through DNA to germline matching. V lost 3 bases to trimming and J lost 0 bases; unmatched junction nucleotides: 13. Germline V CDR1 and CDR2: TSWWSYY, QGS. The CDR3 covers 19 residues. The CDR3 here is CALGDPSLGDTLYTDKLIF. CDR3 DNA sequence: TGTGCTCTTGGGGACCCTTCCTTGGGGGATACTCTCTACACCGATAAACTCATCTTT.

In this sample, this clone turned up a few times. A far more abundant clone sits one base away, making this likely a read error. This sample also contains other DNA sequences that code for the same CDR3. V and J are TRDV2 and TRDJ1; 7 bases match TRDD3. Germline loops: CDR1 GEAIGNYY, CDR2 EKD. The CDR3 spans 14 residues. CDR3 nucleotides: TGTGCCTGTGACAAAGTGGGGGACACTGATAAACTCATCTTT. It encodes CACDKVGDTDKLIF.

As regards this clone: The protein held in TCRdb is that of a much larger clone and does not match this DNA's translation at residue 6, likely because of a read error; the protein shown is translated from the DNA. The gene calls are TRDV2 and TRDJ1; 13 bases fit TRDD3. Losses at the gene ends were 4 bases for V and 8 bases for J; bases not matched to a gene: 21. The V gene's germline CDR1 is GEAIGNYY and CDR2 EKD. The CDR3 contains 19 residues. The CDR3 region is CACEIRLNWGIRAGWKLIF. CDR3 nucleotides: TGTGCCTGTGAAATACGCCTAAACTGGGGGATACGGGCCGGGTGGAAACTCATCTTT.

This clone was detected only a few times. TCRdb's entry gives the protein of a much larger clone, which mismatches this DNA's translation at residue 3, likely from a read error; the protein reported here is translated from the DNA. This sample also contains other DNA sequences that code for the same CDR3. In DNA form, the CDR3 reads TGTGCCTCTGACAAGCTGGGGGATACGCAGGCCGATAAACTCATCTTT. It codes for CASDKLGDTQADKLIF. The chain uses TRDV2 and TRDJ1, with 12 bases that match TRDD3. Germline V CDR1 and CDR2: GEAIGNYY, EKD. The CDR3 length is 16 residues.

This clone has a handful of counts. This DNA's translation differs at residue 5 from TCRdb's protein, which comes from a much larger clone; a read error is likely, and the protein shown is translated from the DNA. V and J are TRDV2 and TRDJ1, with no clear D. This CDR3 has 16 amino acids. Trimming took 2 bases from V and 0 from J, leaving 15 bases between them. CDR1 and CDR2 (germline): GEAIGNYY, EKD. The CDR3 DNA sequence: TGTGCCTGTGACAACGTTGGTCAGGATTACACCGATAAACTCATCTTT. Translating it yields CACDNVGQDYTDKLIF.

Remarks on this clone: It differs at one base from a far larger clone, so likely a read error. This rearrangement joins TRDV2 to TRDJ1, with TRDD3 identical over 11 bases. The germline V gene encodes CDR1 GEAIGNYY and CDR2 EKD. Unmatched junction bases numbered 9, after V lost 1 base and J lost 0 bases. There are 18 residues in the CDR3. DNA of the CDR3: TGTGCCTGTGACACGTTACTGGGGGATATGCGAGACACCGATAAACTCATCTTT. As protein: CACDTLLGDMRDTDKLIF.

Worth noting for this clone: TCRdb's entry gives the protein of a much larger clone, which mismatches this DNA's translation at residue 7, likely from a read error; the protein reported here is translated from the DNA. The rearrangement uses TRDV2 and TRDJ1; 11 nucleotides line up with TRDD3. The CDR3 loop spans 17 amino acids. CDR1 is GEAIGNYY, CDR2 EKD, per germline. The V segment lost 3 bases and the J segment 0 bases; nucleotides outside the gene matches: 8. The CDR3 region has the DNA TGTGCCTGTGACTCGCTGTTGGGGGATACGGACACCGATAAACTCATCTTT. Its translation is CACDSLLGDTDTDKLIF.

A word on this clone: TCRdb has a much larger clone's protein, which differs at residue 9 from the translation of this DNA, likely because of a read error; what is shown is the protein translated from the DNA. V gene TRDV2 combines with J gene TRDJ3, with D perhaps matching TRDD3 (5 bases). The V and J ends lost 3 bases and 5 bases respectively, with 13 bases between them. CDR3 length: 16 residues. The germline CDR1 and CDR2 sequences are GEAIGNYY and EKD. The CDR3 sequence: CACDARGIRDTRQMFF. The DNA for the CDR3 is TGTGCCTGTGACGCCCGTGGGATCCGGGACACCCGACAGATGTTTTTC.

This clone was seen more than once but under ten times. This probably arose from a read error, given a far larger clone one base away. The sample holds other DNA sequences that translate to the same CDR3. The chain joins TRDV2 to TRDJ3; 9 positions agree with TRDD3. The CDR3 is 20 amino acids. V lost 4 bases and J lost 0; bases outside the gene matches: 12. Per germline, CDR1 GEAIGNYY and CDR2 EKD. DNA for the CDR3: TGTGCCTGTGATCCTATTGTACTGGGGGAAAGCTCCTGGGACACCCGACAGATGTTTTTC. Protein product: CACDPIVLGESSWDTRQMFF.

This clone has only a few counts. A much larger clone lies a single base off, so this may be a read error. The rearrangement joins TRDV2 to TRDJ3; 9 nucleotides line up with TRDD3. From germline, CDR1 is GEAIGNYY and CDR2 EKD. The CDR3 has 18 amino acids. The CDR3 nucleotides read TGTGCCTGTGACACAACTGGGGGACGCTCCAGGGACACCCGACAGATGTTTTTC. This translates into CACDTTGGRSRDTRQMFF.

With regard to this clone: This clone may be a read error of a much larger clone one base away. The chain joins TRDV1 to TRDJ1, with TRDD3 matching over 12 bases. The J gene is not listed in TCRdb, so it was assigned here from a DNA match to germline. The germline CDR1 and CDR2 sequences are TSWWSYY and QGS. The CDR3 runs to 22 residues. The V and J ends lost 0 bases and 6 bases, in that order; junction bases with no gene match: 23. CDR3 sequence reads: CALGELYLLPLLGDTASYKLIF. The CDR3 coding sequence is TGTGCTCTTGGGGAACTGTATCTCCTACCCCTACTGGGGGATACCGCCTCATATAAACTCATCTTT.

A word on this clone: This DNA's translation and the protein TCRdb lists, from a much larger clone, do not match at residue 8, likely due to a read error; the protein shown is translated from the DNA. The CDR3 is CACDPVIWRTDKLIF. CDR3 DNA sequence: TGTGCCTGTGACCCCGTAATATGGCGCACCGATAAACTCATCTTT. V gene TRDV2 combines with J gene TRDJ1; no definite D call. CDR1 is GEAIGNYY and CDR2 is EKD in the germline V gene. V lost 3 bases and J 1 base, leaving 14 bases between the germline ends. CDR3 length: 15 amino acids.

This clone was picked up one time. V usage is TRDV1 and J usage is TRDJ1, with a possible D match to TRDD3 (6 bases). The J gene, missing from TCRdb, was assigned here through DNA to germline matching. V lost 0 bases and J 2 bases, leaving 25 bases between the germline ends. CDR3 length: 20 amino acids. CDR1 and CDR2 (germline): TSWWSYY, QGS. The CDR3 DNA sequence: TGTGCTCTTGGGGAACTACCCGCGTACTGGGCCAGCCGAAAGACCGATAAACTCATCTTT. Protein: CALGELPAYWASRKTDKLIF.

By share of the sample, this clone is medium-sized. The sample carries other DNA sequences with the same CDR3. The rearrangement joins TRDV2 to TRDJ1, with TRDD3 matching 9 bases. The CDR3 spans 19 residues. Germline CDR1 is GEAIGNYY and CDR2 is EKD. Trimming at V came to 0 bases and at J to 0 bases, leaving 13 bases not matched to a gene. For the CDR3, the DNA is TGTGCCTGTGACACCTTGGGGGGTACTGGGGGACAGTACACCGATAAACTCATCTTT. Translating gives CACDTLGGTGGQYTDKLIF.

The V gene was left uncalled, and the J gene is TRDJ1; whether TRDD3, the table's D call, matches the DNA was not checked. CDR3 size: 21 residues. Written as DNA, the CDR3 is TGTGCCTGTGACACGGTATCCTACGGAGCACTGGGGGATACTGGAACCGATAAACTCATCTTT. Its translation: CACDTVSYGALGDTGTDKLIF.

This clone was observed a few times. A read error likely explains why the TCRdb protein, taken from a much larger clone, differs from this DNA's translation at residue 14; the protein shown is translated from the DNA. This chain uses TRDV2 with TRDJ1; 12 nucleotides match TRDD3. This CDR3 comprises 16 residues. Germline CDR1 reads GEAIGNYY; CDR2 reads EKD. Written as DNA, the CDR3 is TGTGCCTGTGACAAGCTGGGGGATACGCAGGCCGATAAAATCATCTTT. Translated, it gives CACDKLGDTQADKIIF.

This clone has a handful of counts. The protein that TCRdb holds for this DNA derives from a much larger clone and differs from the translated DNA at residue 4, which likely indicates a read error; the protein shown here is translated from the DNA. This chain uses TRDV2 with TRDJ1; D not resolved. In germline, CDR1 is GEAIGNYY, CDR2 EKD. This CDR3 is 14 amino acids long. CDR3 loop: CACHTVALPDKLIF. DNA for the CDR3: TGTGCCTGTCACACCGTCGCGCTACCCGATAAACTCATCTTT.

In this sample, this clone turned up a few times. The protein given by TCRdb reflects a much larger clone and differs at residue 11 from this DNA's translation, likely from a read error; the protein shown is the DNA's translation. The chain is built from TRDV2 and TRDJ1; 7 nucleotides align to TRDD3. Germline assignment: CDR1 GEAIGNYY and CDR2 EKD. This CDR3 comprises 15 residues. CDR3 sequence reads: CACDLLGTDTVKLIF. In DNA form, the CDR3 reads TGTGCCTGTGACCTACTGGGGACAGACACCGTTAAACTCATCTTT.

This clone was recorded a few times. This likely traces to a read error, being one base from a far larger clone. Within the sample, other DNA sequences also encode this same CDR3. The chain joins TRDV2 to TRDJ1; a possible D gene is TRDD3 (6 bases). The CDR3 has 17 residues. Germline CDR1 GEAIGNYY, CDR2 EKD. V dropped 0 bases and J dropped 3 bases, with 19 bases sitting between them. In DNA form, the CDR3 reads TGTGCCTGTGACACCGTCGGGGGGAAAGGAACAGCCGATAAACTCATCTTT. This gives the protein CACDTVGGKGTADKLIF.